This is a list of T cell receptor beta chains from one sample in a study of shared clonotypes between healthy human individuals. TCRdb keeps only in-frame clones here, not all; method: immunoSEQ multiplex PCR. Of some 2,000,000 clones in the sample, approximately 94% were seen once. What was sequenced was naive CD4+ T cells sorted from blood. The receptors were sampled from a man between 18 and 29 years old in good health. Both conserved end residues are part of each CDR3. A D gene is named only where the DNA matches it firmly. Part of the rows lack a size; the others show once, few, many or a class for expanded clones.

CDR3 length,D gene,J gene,V gene,clone size,CDR3 protein,CDR3 DNA
14,-,TRBJ2-1,TRBV27,-,CASSFQTANNEQFF,TGTGCCAGCAGTTTCCAGACAGCTAACAATGAGCAGTTCTTC
12,-,TRBJ2-5,TRBV10-2,-,CASSAQRETQYF,TGCGCCAGCAGCGCACAACGGGAGACCCAGTACTTC
15,TRBD1,TRBJ2-3,TRBV7-2,-,CASSLASGGSDTQYF,TGTGCCAGCAGCTTAGCCTCAGGGGGCTCAGATACGCAGTATTTT
18,-,TRBJ2-4,TRBV27,-,CARSLGGKHFRTKNIQYF,TGTGCCAGATCCCTTGGAGGGAAACACTTTCGTACCAAAAACATTCAGTACTTC
13,-,TRBJ1-1,TRBV18,-,CASSPGLDTEAFF,TGTGCCAGCTCACCAGGGTTAGACACTGAAGCTTTCTTT
10,-,TRBJ2-1,TRBV11-3,-,CANDYNEQFF,TGTGCCAACGACTACAATGAGCAGTTCTTC
14,TRBD1,TRBJ1-4,TRBV28,-,CASTDRVGNEKLFF,TGTGCCAGCACCGACAGGGTCGGGAATGAAAAACTGTTTTTT
13,-,TRBJ1-1,TRBV29-1,-,CSVVRDGRTEAFF,TGCAGCGTTGTAAGGGACGGACGCACTGAAGCTTTCTTT
15,TRBD1,TRBJ1-1,TRBV27,-,CASTGTGALNTEAFF,TGTGCCAGCACCGGGACAGGGGCCTTGAACACTGAAGCTTTCTTT
14,TRBD1,TRBJ1-2,TRBV25-1,-,CASSTGQGNYGYTF,TGTGCCAGCAGTACGGGACAGGGGAACTATGGCTACACCTTC
15,-,TRBJ2-5,TRBV9,-,CASSVGEGEGETQYF,TGTGCCAGCAGCGTAGGGGAGGGGGAAGGGGAGACCCAGTACTTC
14,-,TRBJ1-2,TRBV27,-,CASSLAGVGYGYTF,TGTGCCAGCTCACTCGCGGGGGTTGGCTATGGCTACACCTTC
15,TRBD2,TRBJ2-7,TRBV7-8,once,CASSLEASGGYEQYF,TGTGCCAGCAGCTTAGAGGCTAGCGGGGGATACGAGCAGTACTTC
14,TRBD1,TRBJ2-7,TRBV5-1,-,CASSSTGGGYEQYF,TGCGCCAGCAGCTCCACAGGGGGCGGCTACGAGCAGTACTTC
17,TRBD1,TRBJ2-2,TRBV4-1,-,CASSQTGQGANTGELFF,TGCGCCAGCAGCCAAACGGGACAGGGGGCGAACACCGGGGAGCTGTTTTTT
16,-,TRBJ2-3,TRBV6-5,-,CASSLDGRSGTDTQYF,TGTGCCAGCAGTTTGGACGGGCGGTCGGGCACAGATACGCAGTATTTT
9,-,TRBJ2-7,TRBV25-1,-,CASRHEQYF,TGTGCCAGCAGACACGAGCAGTACTTC
17,TRBD1,TRBJ1-2,TRBV19,-,CASTQAGTGKRSYGYTF,TGTGCCAGTACCCAGGCCGGGACAGGTAAAAGAAGCTATGGCTACACCTTC
15,-,TRBJ2-6,TRBV6-5,-,CASSPEDTGRDVLTF,TGTGCCAGCAGCCCTGAGGACACAGGTAGAGACGTCCTGACTTTC
12,-,TRBJ2-7,TRBV10-3,-,CATGGQPYEQYF,TGTGCCACTGGGGGGCAGCCCTACGAGCAGTACTTC
14,TRBD1,TRBJ1-2,TRBV5-4,-,CASSPGQGVEGYTF,TGTGCCAGCAGCCCTGGACAGGGGGTAGAAGGCTACACCTTC
15,-,TRBJ1-4,TRBV7-9,-,CASSSRGGEGEKLFF,TGTGCCAGCAGCTCCAGAGGGGGTGAGGGTGAAAAACTGTTTTTT
14,-,TRBJ2-1,TRBV28,-,CASSVHHTYNEQFF,TGTGCCAGCAGCGTACACCACACCTACAATGAGCAGTTCTTC
15,-,TRBJ1-4,TRBV2,-,CASSGMGGREEKLFF,TGTGCCAGCAGCGGCATGGGGGGGCGCGAGGAAAAACTGTTTTTT
14,-,TRBJ2-7,TRBV5-6,-,CASSFRKSSYEQYF,TGTGCCAGCAGCTTCCGAAAGTCGTCCTACGAGCAGTACTTC
16,-,TRBJ1-2,TRBV7-2,-,CASSLNYNRANYGYTF,TGTGCCAGCAGCTTAAATTACAACAGAGCTAACTATGGCTACACCTTC
13,TRBD1,TRBJ1-1,TRBV10-3,-,CAIRGQGVAEAFF,TGTGCCATCAGGGGACAGGGAGTCGCTGAAGCTTTCTTT
14,-,TRBJ1-2,TRBV2,once,CASSEIRTDYGYTF,TGTGCCAGCAGTGAAATCCGAACGGACTATGGCTACACCTTC
14,-,TRBJ2-7,TRBV15,-,CATSREPSGYEQYF,TGTGCCACCAGCAGAGAGCCCAGCGGCTACGAGCAGTACTTC
14,TRBD2,TRBJ2-3,TRBV6-1,-,CASSPGGAADTQYF,TGTGCCAGCAGCCCCGGGGGGGCCGCAGATACGCAGTATTTT
12,-,TRBJ2-5,TRBV18,-,CASSPSVETQYF,TGTGCCAGCTCACCAAGTGTTGAGACCCAGTACTTC
15,TRBD2,TRBJ2-3,TRBV7-9,-,CASSSLGGSTDTQYF,TGTGCCAGCAGCTCTCTGGGAGGGTCCACAGATACGCAGTATTTT
12,TRBD1,TRBJ1-6,TRBV7-9,-,CASGTGNSPLHF,TGTGCCAGCGGGACAGGGAATTCACCCCTCCACTTT
17,-,TRBJ2-1,TRBV5-1,-,CASSLFGSGSSYNEQFF,TGCGCCAGCAGCTTGTTTGGATCGGGGAGCTCCTACAATGAGCAGTTCTTC
16,-,TRBJ1-6,TRBV25-1,-,CASRQTSVQYNSPLHF,TGTGCCAGCCGCCAGACGTCTGTGCAATATAATTCACCCCTCCACTTT
16,-,TRBJ1-3,TRBV4-2,-,CASSSVREDAGNTIYF,TGTGCCAGCAGTAGTGTAAGGGAGGACGCTGGAAACACCATATATTTT
15,-,TRBJ2-3,TRBV10-1,-,CASSANAMGTDTQYF,TGCGCCAGCAGTGCGAACGCAATGGGCACAGATACGCAGTATTTT
14,-,TRBJ2-1,TRBV7-9,-,CASSLDQRSNEQFF,TGTGCCAGCAGCTTAGATCAGCGGAGCAATGAGCAGTTCTTC
12,-,TRBJ1-1,TRBV2,once,CASSGRNTEAFF,TGTGCCAGCAGTGGGAGGAACACTGAAGCTTTCTTT
14,-,TRBJ2-7,TRBV7-6,-,CASSSRAFAYEQYF,TGTGCCAGCAGCTCCCGGGCCTTCGCCTACGAGCAGTACTTC
14,TRBD2,TRBJ2-7,TRBV19,-,CASRGLAVYSEQYF,TGTGCCAGTAGGGGACTAGCGGTCTACTCCGAGCAGTACTTC
14,TRBD1,TRBJ1-1,TRBV5-4,few,CASSADRANTEAFF,TGTGCCAGCAGCGCGGACAGGGCGAACACTGAAGCTTTCTTT
14,TRBD1,TRBJ1-2,TRBV18,-,CASSPGTANYGYTF,TGTGCCAGCTCGCCCGGGACAGCTAACTATGGCTACACCTTC
11,-,TRBJ2-1,TRBV19,-,CASSAANEQFF,TGTGCCAGTAGCGCCGCGAATGAGCAGTTCTTC
15,TRBD1,TRBJ1-6,TRBV30,few,CAWSVPGTGNSPLHF,TGTGCCTGGAGTGTACCAGGGACAGGTAATTCACCCCTCCACTTT
16,TRBD1,TRBJ1-6,TRBV7-2,-,CASSRPTGLGNSPLHF,TGTGCCAGCAGCCGCCCGACAGGGTTAGGAAATTCACCCCTCCACTTT
16,-,TRBJ1-3,TRBV6-5,-,CASSYSQGSRGNTIYF,TGTGCCAGCAGTTACAGCCAGGGCTCTCGTGGAAACACCATATATTTT
14,-,TRBJ1-5,TRBV27,-,CASSLRIGNQPQHF,TGTGCCAGCAGTTTGAGGATCGGCAATCAGCCCCAGCATTTT
18,TRBD2,TRBJ2-6,TRBV6-1,-,CASSGLLAGVSGANVLTF,TGTGCCAGCAGTGGTTTACTAGCGGGAGTTTCTGGGGCCAACGTCCTGACTTTC
14,-,TRBJ1-1,TRBV6-1,-,CASSADLGNTEAFF,TGTGCCAGCAGTGCAGACCTGGGGAACACTGAAGCTTTCTTT
15,TRBD1,TRBJ1-6,TRBV7-3,-,CASSFTGGENSPLHF,TGTGCCAGCAGCTTCACAGGGGGCGAAAATTCACCCCTCCACTTT